This T cell receptor beta chain stems from a study of cytomegalovirus exposure and HLA in healthy donors. With V trimmed by 4 bases and J by 7 bases, 6 bases remained unmatched. The CDR3 consists of 13 residues. In germline, CDR1 is SGHAT, CDR2 FQNNGV. The PCR employed 60 Vbeta primers together with 13 Jbeta primers. The protocol was immunoSEQ multiplex PCR, while the TCRdb copy is restricted to in-frame clones and leaves out a portion. The sample shows roughly 69,000 clones, roughly 70% of them seen only once. The source material was PBMCs. This chain uses TRBV11-2 with TRBJ1-1; 7 bases fit TRBD1. This TCR came from a male donor in good health and CMV-seropositive. The CDR3 loop is CASSSWGQYEAFF. The CDR3 DNA sequence: TGTGCCAGCAGCTCCTGGGGACAGTATGAAGCTTTCTTT.